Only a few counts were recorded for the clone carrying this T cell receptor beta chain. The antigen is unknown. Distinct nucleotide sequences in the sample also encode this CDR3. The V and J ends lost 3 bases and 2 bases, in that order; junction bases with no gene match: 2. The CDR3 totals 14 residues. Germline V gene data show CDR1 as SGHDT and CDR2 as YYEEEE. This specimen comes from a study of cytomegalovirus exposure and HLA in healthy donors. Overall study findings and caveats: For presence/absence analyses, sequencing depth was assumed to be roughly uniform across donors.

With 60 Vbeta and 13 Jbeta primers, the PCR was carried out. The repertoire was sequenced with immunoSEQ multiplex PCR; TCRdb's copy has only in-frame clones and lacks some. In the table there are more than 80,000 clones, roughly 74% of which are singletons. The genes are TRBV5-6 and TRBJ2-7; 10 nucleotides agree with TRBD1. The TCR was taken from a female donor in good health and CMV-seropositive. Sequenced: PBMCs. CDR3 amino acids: CASSSGQGAYEQYF. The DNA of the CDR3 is TGTGCCAGCAGCTCAGGACAGGGGGCCTACGAGCAGTACTTC.